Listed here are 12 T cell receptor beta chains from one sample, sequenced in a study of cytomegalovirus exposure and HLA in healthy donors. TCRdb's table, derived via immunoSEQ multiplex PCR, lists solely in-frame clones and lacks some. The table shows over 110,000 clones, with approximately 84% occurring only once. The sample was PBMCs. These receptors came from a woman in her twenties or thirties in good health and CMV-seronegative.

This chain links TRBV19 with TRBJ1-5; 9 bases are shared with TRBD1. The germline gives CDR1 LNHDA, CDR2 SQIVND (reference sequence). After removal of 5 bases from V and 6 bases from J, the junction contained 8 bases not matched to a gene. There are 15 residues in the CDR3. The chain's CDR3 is CASSAGTGYLQPQHF. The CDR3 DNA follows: TGTGCCAGTAGTGCCGGGACAGGGTATCTTCAGCCCCAGCATTTT.

The CDR3 region has the DNA TGTGCCAGCAGCTTAGTCGGGGGAGGCGATGAAAAACTGTTTTTT. Its translation: CASSLVGGGDEKLFF. V is TRBV7-9 and J is TRBJ1-4; tentatively, D is TRBD1 (5 bases). The germline V gene has CDR1 SEHNR and CDR2 FQNEAQ (reference sequence). V lost 1 base and J lost 6, with 12 bases in between. The CDR3 runs to 15 residues.

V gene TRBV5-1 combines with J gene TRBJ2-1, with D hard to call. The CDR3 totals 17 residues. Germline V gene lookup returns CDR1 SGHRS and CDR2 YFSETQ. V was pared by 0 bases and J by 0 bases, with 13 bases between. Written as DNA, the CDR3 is TGCGCCAGCAGCTTGGACGTGCGCTTTACCTCCTACAATGAGCAGTTCTTC. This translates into CASSLDVRFTSYNEQFF.

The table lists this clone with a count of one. The CDR3, as DNA: TGTGCCAGCAACCGGGGGGGAGGGGAGACCCAGTACTTC. Protein: CASNRGGGETQYF. V is TRBV11-2 and J is TRBJ2-5, with 8 bases that match TRBD2. The V and J ends lost 7 bases and 5 bases, in that order; junction bases with no gene match: 6. This CDR3 is built from 13 residues. Germline lookup yields CDR1 SGHAT and CDR2 FQNNGV.

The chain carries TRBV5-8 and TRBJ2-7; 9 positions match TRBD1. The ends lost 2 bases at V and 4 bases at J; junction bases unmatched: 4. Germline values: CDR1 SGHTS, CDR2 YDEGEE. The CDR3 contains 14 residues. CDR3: CASSLGTGYYEQYF. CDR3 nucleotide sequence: TGTGCCAGCAGCTTAGGGACAGGGTATTACGAGCAGTACTTC.

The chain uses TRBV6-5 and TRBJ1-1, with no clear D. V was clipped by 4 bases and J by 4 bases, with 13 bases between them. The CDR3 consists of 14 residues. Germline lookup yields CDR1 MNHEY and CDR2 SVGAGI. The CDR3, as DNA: TGTGCCAGCAGTTCGAGGGTTACGGGCACTGAAGCTTTCTTT. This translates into CASSSRVTGTEAFF.

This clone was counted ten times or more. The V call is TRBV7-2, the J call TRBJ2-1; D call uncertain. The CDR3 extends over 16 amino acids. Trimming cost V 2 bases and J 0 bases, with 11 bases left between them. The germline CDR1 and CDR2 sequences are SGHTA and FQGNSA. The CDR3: CASSLQASSSYNEQFF. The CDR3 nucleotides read TGTGCCAGCAGCTTACAGGCCTCGAGCTCCTACAATGAGCAGTTCTTC.

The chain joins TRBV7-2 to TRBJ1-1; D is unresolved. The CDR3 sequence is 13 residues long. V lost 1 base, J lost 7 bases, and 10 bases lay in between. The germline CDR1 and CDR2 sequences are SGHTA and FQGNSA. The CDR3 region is CASSLDRGGEAFF. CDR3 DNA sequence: TGTGCCAGCAGCTTAGATAGAGGAGGTGAAGCTTTCTTT. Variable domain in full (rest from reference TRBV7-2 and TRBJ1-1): GAGVSQSPSNKVTEKGKDVELRCDPISGHTALYWYRQSLGQGLEFLIYFQGNSAPDKSGLPSDRFSAERTGGSVSTLTIQRTQQEDSAVYLCASSLDRGGEAFFGQGTRLTVV.

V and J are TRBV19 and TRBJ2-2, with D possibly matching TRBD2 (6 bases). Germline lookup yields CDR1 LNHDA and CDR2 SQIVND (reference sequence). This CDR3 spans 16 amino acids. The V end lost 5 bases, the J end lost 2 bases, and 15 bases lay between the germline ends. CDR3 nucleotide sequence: TGTGCCAGTAGTTCAGGACGGGGACTTAACACCGGGGAGCTGTTTTTT. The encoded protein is CASSSGRGLNTGELFF. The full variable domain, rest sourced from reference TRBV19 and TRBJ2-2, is DGGITQSPKYLFRKEGQNVTLSCEQNLNHDAMYWYRQDPGQGLRLIYYSQIVNDFQKGDIAEGYSVSREKKESFPLTVTSAQKNPTAFYLCASSSGRGLNTGELFFGEGSRLTVL.

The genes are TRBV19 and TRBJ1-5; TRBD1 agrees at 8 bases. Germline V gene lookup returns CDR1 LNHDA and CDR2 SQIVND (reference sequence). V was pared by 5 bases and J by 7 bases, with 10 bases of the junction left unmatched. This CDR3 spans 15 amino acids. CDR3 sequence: CASSLTGQGGQPQHF. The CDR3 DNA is TGTGCCAGTAGTTTGACTGGACAGGGAGGCCAGCCCCAGCATTTT.

DNA of the CDR3: TGCAGCGCTCAGGACGGTGGGAGGAACAATGAGCAGTTCTTC. Residues: CSAQDGGRNNEQFF. The J gene is TRBJ2-1, the V gene TRBV29-1; D might be TRBD2 (6 bases). V lost 7 bases, J lost 5 bases, and 18 bases lay in between. This CDR3 contains 14 residues. In germline, CDR1 is SQVTM, CDR2 ANQGSEA.

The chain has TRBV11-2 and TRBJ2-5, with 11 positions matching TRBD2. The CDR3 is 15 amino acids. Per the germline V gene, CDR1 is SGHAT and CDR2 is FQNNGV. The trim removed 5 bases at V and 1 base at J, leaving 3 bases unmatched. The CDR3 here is CASSTGLAVQETQYF. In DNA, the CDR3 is TGTGCCAGCAGCACGGGACTAGCGGTCCAAGAGACCCAGTACTTC.